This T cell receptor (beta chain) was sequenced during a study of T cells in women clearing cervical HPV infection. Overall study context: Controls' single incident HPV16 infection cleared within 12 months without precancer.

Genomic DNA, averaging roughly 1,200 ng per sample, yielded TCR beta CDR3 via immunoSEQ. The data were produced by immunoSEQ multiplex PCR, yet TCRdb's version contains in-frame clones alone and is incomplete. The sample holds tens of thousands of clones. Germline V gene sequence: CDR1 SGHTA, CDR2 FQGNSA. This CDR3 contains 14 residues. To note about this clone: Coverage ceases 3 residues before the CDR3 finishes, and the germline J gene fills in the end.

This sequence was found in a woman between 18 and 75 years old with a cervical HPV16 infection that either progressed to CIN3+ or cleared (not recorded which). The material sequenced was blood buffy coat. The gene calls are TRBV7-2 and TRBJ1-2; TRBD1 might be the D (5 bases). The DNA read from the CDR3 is TGTGCCAGCAGCCTACTAATAGGGACTGACGGC. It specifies CASSLLIGTDG. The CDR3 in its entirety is CASSLLIGTDGYTF.